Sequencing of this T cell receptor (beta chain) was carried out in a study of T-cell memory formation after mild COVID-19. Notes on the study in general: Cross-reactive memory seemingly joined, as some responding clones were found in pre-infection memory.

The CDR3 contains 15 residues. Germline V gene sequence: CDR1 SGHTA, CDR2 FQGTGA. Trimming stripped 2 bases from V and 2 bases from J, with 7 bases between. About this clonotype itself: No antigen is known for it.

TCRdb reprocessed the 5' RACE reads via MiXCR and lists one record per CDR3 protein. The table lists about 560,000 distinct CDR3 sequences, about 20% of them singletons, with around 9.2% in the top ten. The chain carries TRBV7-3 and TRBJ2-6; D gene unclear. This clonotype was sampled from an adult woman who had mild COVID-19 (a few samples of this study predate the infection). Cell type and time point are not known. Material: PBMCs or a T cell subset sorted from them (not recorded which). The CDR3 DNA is TGTGCCAGCAGCTTAGCGCAGGCTGGGGCCAACGTCCTGACTTTC. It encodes CASSLAQAGANVLTF.